The 32 T cell receptor beta chains given below trace back to one sample, sequenced in a study of T cell repertoires in cytomegalovirus infection. Their antigen targets remain unknown. TCRdb reprocessed the reads with MiXCR, giving one entry per CDR3 protein. This table has fewer than 65,000 distinct CDR3 sequences, around 20% appearing once. Here the sequenced sample was CD8+ T cells from cultured PBMCs, taken from culture after CMV antigen stimulation. The receptors were gathered from a human donor in good health (CMV status not recorded). Some clones in this sample may be carry-over from other donors' samples.

This chain links TRBV7-9 with TRBJ2-3; the D gene is possibly TRBD1 (5 bases). The V end was cut by 5 bases, the J end by 4 bases, with 13 bases between. CDR3 length: 14 amino acids. Germline CDR1 and CDR2: SEHNR and FQNEAQ (reference sequence). CDR3 DNA: TGTGCCAGCAGCCGAGACAGTTCCCCAGATACGCAGTATTTT. Translating it yields CASSRDSSPDTQYF.

The V gene is TRBV7-2, the J gene TRBJ1-2; possibly TRBD1 for D (5 bases). With 7 bases removed from V and 3 bases from J, the gap between germline ends came to 15 bases. Germline CDR1 reads SGHTA; CDR2 reads FQGNSA. The CDR3 runs 14 residues. The CDR3: CASNLGTVHYGYTF. The CDR3 coding sequence is TGTGCCAGCAACCTAGGGACTGTGCACTATGGCTACACCTTC. The full variable domain, completed using reference TRBV7-2 and TRBJ1-2, is GAGVSQSPSNKVTEKGKDVELRCDPISGHTALYWYRQSLGQGLEFLIYFQGNSAPDKSGLPSDRFSAERTGGSVSTLTIQRTQQEDSAVYLCASNLGTVHYGYTFGSGTRLTVV.

This clonotype was counted between two and nine times. J is TRBJ2-1 and V is TRBV7-2; tentative D call: TRBD1 (5 bases). Germline lookup yields CDR1 SGHTA and CDR2 FQGNSA. The CDR3 length is 12 residues. V lost 8 bases and J 6 bases, leaving 11 bases between the germline ends. The CDR3 reads CASRLGANEQFF. CDR3 nucleotide sequence: TGTGCCAGCCGGCTAGGGGCCAATGAGCAGTTCTTC.

A few counts support this clonotype. CDR3 in amino acids: CASSVGGLNEQFF. The CDR3, as DNA: TGTGCCAGCAGTGTGGGGGGGCTCAATGAGCAGTTCTTC. The genes are TRBV25-1 and TRBJ2-1; a weak D match, TRBD2 (7 bases). Germline V gives CDR1 MGHDK, CDR2 SYGVNS. V lost 4 bases and J 6 bases, leaving 10 bases between the germline ends. CDR3 length: 13 residues.

This clonotype was detected many times. The chain joins TRBV7-2 to TRBJ2-7; D could derive from TRBD1 or TRBD2 (5 bases each). This CDR3 has 16 amino acids. The germline CDR1 and CDR2 sequences are SGHTA and FQGNSA. Trimming removed 4 bases at V and 5 bases at J, with 21 bases between. Here the CDR3 reads CASSYPTGTYRHEQYF. CDR3 sequence (DNA): TGTGCCAGCAGCTACCCAACCGGGACGTACAGGCACGAGCAGTACTTC. Combining the CDR3 with reference TRBV7-2 and TRBJ2-7 gives the whole variable domain GAGVSQSPSNKVTEKGKDVELRCDPISGHTALYWYRQSLGQGLEFLIYFQGNSAPDKSGLPSDRFSAERTGGSVSTLTIQRTQQEDSAVYLCASSYPTGTYRHEQYFGPGTRLTVT.

The sample holds many counts of this clonotype. The genes are TRBV20-1 and TRBJ2-2; possibly TRBD1 or TRBD2 for D (6 bases each). The V gene lost 6 bases and the J gene lost 7 bases, with 15 bases spanning the gap. The CDR3 is 13 residues long. Germline CDR1 reads DFQATT; CDR2 reads SNEGSKA (reference sequence). In DNA form, the CDR3 reads TGCAGTGCACGGGGGCATGGATACGGGGAGCTGTTTTTT. It encodes CSARGHGYGELFF.

V and J are TRBV6-2 or TRBV6-3 and TRBJ1-1; D gene uncertain. V was pared by 4 bases and J by 1 base, with 7 bases between. The CDR3 runs 13 residues. Per germline, CDR1 MNHEY and CDR2 SVGEGT. The CDR3 spells CASSWVRNTEAFF. The CDR3 DNA reads as TGTGCCAGCAGTTGGGTCAGGAACACTGAAGCTTTCTTT.

This clonotype was counted many times. CDR3 DNA: TGCAGTGCTACAGGACTGGACCTCTACAATGAGCAGTTCTTC. Encoded protein: CSATGLDLYNEQFF. The chain couples TRBV20-1 to TRBJ2-1; a weak D match, TRBD2 (5 bases). The length of the CDR3 is 14 residues. With 4 bases removed from V and 3 bases from J, the gap between germline ends came to 13 bases. Germline CDR1 DFQATT, CDR2 SNEGSKA (reference sequence).

This clonotype has a count of ten or more. The chain joins TRBV7-2 to TRBJ1-6, with 10 bases identical to TRBD1. V shed 1 base and J 6 bases; nucleotides not matched to a gene: 6. CDR3 length: 17 amino acids. Germline V gene data show CDR1 as SGHTA and CDR2 as FQGNSA. CDR3 sequence (DNA): TGTGCCAGCAGCTTAGATCGGGGACAGGGGCTTAATTCACCCCTCCACTTT. Protein: CASSLDRGQGLNSPLHF. Drawing the rest from reference TRBV7-2 and TRBJ1-6, the complete variable domain is GAGVSQSPSNKVTEKGKDVELRCDPISGHTALYWYRQSLGQGLEFLIYFQGNSAPDKSGLPSDRFSAERTGGSVSTLTIQRTQQEDSAVYLCASSLDRGQGLNSPLHFGNGTRLTVT.

This rearrangement joins TRBV27 to TRBJ2-7; 7 nucleotides match TRBD1. The CDR3 consists of 15 residues. V lost 2 bases to trimming and J lost 3 bases; unmatched junction nucleotides: 7. From germline, CDR1 is MNHEY and CDR2 SMNVEV (reference sequence). For the CDR3, the DNA is TGTGCCAGCAGTTTAGGGCAGGGGGTGATCTACGAGCAGTACTTC. Translation gives CASSLGQGVIYEQYF.

This clonotype was picked up a small number of times. The chain links TRBV12-3 or TRBV12-4 to TRBJ1-5; D uncertain. The V end lost 3 bases, the J end lost 4 bases, and 7 bases lay between the germline ends. The CDR3 contains 13 residues. The CDR3 loop reads CASSFYVNQPQHF. The CDR3 DNA sequence: TGTGCCAGCAGTTTCTACGTAAATCAGCCCCAGCATTTT.

CDR3 sequence (DNA): TGTGCCAGCAGTCGCGCCCCAGCTGGAAACACCATATATTTT. It specifies CASSRAPAGNTIYF. J is TRBJ1-3 and V is TRBV7-6; unclear D gene. Per germline, CDR1 SGHVS and CDR2 FNYEAQ. V was trimmed by 6 bases and J by 2 bases, leaving 11 bases between them. CDR3 length equals 14 residues.

This clonotype was counted only a few times. The chain is built from TRBV7-6 and TRBJ2-7; D call uncertain. The ends were cut back, 4 bases at V and 5 bases at J, with 12 bases in the middle. CDR1 and CDR2 (germline): SGHVS, FNYEAQ. This CDR3 has 13 residues. The CDR3 here is CASSSDQLHEQYF. Here the CDR3 DNA reads TGTGCCAGCAGCTCGGACCAGCTCCACGAGCAGTACTTC.

This clonotype occurred a few times. The chain carries TRBV7-9 and TRBJ2-5; perhaps TRBD1 as D (6 bases). Trimming removed 4 bases from V and 0 bases from J, with 15 bases in between. Germline CDR1 is SEHNR and CDR2 is FQNEAQ (reference sequence). CDR3 size: 16 residues. The CDR3 DNA sequence: TGTGCCAGCAGCTCTCTACAGGGATCGTACCAAGAGACCCAGTACTTC. Protein: CASSSLQGSYQETQYF.

The chain carries TRBV7-2 and TRBJ2-5; a possible D gene is TRBD2 (6 bases). Germline CDR1 reads SGHTA; CDR2 reads FQGNSA. With 3 bases removed from V and 5 bases from J, the gap between germline ends came to 16 bases. This CDR3 region has 15 residues. The CDR3 DNA reads TGTGCCAGCAGCTTGAACAAACGGGAGAGGGAGACCCAGTACTTC. This codes for CASSLNKRERETQYF.

This chain links TRBV6-2 or TRBV6-3 with TRBJ2-7; D ambiguous. The CDR3 contains 13 residues. Trimming took 5 bases from V and 2 from J, leaving 10 bases between them. Germline V gene lookup returns CDR1 MNHEY and CDR2 SVGEGT. The chain's CDR3 is CASSLGRTYEQYF. The DNA of the CDR3 is TGTGCCAGCAGTCTGGGCAGGACCTACGAGCAGTACTTC.

The chain links TRBV7-6 to TRBJ1-2; D is undetermined. Germline V gene sequence: CDR1 SGHVS, CDR2 FNYEAQ. With 5 bases removed from V and 8 bases from J, the gap between germline ends came to 9 bases. This CDR3 is 11 amino acids long. The CDR3 reads CASSRVWGYTF. The CDR3 nucleotides read TGTGCCAGCAGCCGGGTTTGGGGCTACACCTTC. The full variable domain, completed using reference TRBV7-6 and TRBJ1-2, is GAGVSQSPRYKVTKRGQDVALRCDPISGHVSLYWYRQALGQGPEFLTYFNYEAQQDKSGLPNDRFSAERPEGSISTLTIQRTEQRDSAMYRCASSRVWGYTFGSGTRLTVV.

This clonotype was counted only a few times. The chain carries TRBV27 and TRBJ2-2; D remains ambiguous. V lost 6 bases and J lost 5, with 7 bases in between. The length of the CDR3 is 12 residues. Per the germline V gene, CDR1 is MNHEY and CDR2 is SMNVEV (reference sequence). CDR3 bases: TGTGCCAGCAGAATTCTAACCGGGGAGCTGTTTTTT. Translation: CASRILTGELFF.

This clonotype was counted only a few times. CDR3 sequence: CASSIQANEQFF. CDR3 DNA: TGTGCCAGCAGCATACAGGCAAATGAGCAGTTCTTC. The chain is built from TRBV9 and TRBJ2-1, with D possibly being TRBD1 (5 bases). Trimming stripped 4 bases from V and 7 bases from J, with 9 bases between. Germline CDR1 and CDR2: SGDLS and YYNGEE. The CDR3 runs to 12 residues.

The V call is TRBV7-2, the J call TRBJ1-4; D unresolved. V was clipped by 7 bases and J by 5 bases, with 17 bases between them. Looked up from germline, CDR1 is SGHTA and CDR2 is FQGNSA. The CDR3 has 15 amino acids. CDR3 region: CASTPNAGGNEKLFF. The CDR3 region has the DNA TGTGCCAGCACCCCAAATGCGGGAGGAAATGAAAAACTGTTTTTT. Complete variable domain (other parts from reference TRBV7-2 and TRBJ1-4): GAGVSQSPSNKVTEKGKDVELRCDPISGHTALYWYRQSLGQGLEFLIYFQGNSAPDKSGLPSDRFSAERTGGSVSTLTIQRTQQEDSAVYLCASTPNAGGNEKLFFGSGTQLSVL.

The chain couples TRBV27 to TRBJ2-2; no reliable D call. The CDR3 length is 14 residues. Looked up from germline, CDR1 is MNHEY and CDR2 is SMNVEV (reference sequence). V shed 3 bases and J shed 1 base, with 6 bases lying between them. CDR3 residues: CASSFGKNTGELFF. The CDR3 nucleotides read TGTGCCAGCAGTTTTGGGAAGAACACCGGGGAGCTGTTTTTT.

This clonotype has ten or more counts. The chain combines TRBV2 with TRBJ1-1, with 7 bases matching TRBD1. CDR1 is SNHLY and CDR2 is FYNNEI in the germline V gene. CDR3 length: 15 amino acids. V was clipped by 1 base and J by 1 base; unmatched bases: 3. CDR3 DNA sequence: TGTGCCAGCAGTGAAGAGGGGGCACAGAACACTGAAGCTTTCTTT. This gives the protein CASSEEGAQNTEAFF.

The V and J genes are TRBV6-5 and TRBJ1-2; a weak D match, TRBD1 (5 bases). In germline, CDR1 is MNHEY, CDR2 SVGAGI. The CDR3 spans 18 residues. V lost 2 bases, J lost 2 bases, and 21 bases lay in between. The CDR3 region is CASSYGSVRTGENYGYTF. The CDR3 DNA reads TGTGCCAGCAGTTACGGCTCGGTTCGGACGGGGGAAAACTATGGCTACACCTTC.

This clonotype was picked up a small number of times. V usage is TRBV7-9 and J usage is TRBJ2-5; tentative D call: TRBD2 (5 bases). The CDR3 contains 14 residues. The V and J ends lost 3 bases and 3 bases respectively, with 11 bases between them. Germline assignment: CDR1 SEHNR and CDR2 FQNEAQ (reference sequence). The CDR3 bases are TGTGCCAGCAGCTTGGCCGGGATGGAAGAGACCCAGTACTTC. This gives the protein CASSLAGMEETQYF.

The chain has TRBV27 and TRBJ2-1; D perhaps matches TRBD1 (6 bases). Germline V gene sequence: CDR1 MNHEY, CDR2 SMNVEV (reference sequence). Trimming pared 5 bases from V and 0 bases from J, leaving 14 bases between. This CDR3 region has 16 residues. The CDR3 loop reads CASSLSQGNSYNEQFF. The CDR3 DNA is TGTGCCAGCAGTCTCTCCCAGGGGAACTCCTACAATGAGCAGTTCTTC.

This rearrangement joins TRBV11-2 to TRBJ1-5; 9 bases agree with TRBD1. In germline, CDR1 is SGHAT, CDR2 FQNNGV. The CDR3 runs to 15 residues. J lost 3 bases, V lost 5 bases, and 5 bases had no gene match. The CDR3 region has the DNA TGTGCCAGCAGCGAGGGACAGGGCCCCAATCAGCCCCAGCATTTT. Its translation: CASSEGQGPNQPQHF. The complete variable domain, with remaining parts taken from reference TRBV11-2 and TRBJ1-5, reads EAGVAQSPRYKIIEKRQSVAFWCNPISGHATLYWYQQILGQGPKLLIQFQNNGVVDDSQLPKDRFSAERLKGVDSTLKIQPAKLEDSAVYLCASSEGQGPNQPQHFGDGTRLSIL.

The chain combines TRBV27 with TRBJ2-1; D is undetermined. This CDR3 has 11 residues. V gave up 8 bases and J gave up 7 bases, with 9 bases separating them. CDR1 and CDR2 (germline): MNHEY, SMNVEV (reference sequence). The CDR3 is CASSDINEQFF. In DNA form, the CDR3 reads TGTGCCAGCTCCGACATTAATGAGCAGTTCTTC.

This clonotype was detected a few times. This chain joins TRBV5-4 and TRBJ1-1, with D unclear. V lost 4 bases and J 1 base, leaving 14 bases between the germline ends. The germline gives CDR1 SGHNT, CDR2 YYREEE (reference sequence). The CDR3 consists of 15 residues. This CDR3 is CASSPVRNKNTEAFF. The CDR3 DNA reads TGTGCCAGCAGCCCTGTCCGGAACAAGAACACTGAAGCTTTCTTT.

The J gene is TRBJ1-1, the V gene TRBV10-2; unclear D gene. This CDR3 has 13 amino acids. CDR1 WSHSY and CDR2 SAAADI come from the germline V gene. Deletions cut 1 base from V and 5 bases from J, with 8 bases between. CDR3 in DNA: TGCGCCAGCAGTGAGTGGCCCGGGACTGAAGCTTTCTTT. Translated, it gives CASSEWPGTEAFF.

In its sample, this clonotype was seen a few times. V and J are TRBV7-2 and TRBJ2-7; 7 positions agree with TRBD1. Looked up from germline, CDR1 is SGHTA and CDR2 is FQGNSA. This CDR3 comprises 15 residues. V shed 3 bases, J shed 0 bases, and the junction held 5 bases outside the gene matches. The CDR3 spells CASSLTGPFSYEQYF. In nucleotides, the CDR3 is TGTGCCAGCAGCTTGACAGGGCCCTTCTCCTACGAGCAGTACTTC.

This clonotype was seen only a few times. V gene TRBV7-2 combines with J gene TRBJ2-7; 8 bases are shared with TRBD2. The CDR3 loop spans 15 amino acids. With V trimmed by 5 bases and J by 0 bases, 6 bases remained unmatched. The germline CDR1 and CDR2 sequences are SGHTA and FQGNSA. The CDR3 is CASSPSGSSSYEQYF. CDR3 DNA: TGTGCCAGCAGCCCTAGCGGGTCGTCCTCCTACGAGCAGTACTTC.

This clonotype was counted only a few times. The V and J genes are TRBV7-9 and TRBJ1-1; D possibly corresponds to TRBD1 (5 bases). Trimming removed 7 bases at V and 6 bases at J, with 27 bases between. The CDR3 contains 17 residues. CDR1 is SEHNR and CDR2 is FQNEAQ in the germline V gene (reference sequence). DNA of the CDR3: TGTGCCAGCAAAGCTCGGTCTGGCGGGGGAGGTCCCCCTGAAGCTTTCTTT. Translated, it gives CASKARSGGGGPPEAFF.